The 18 T cell receptor beta chains given below trace back to one sample, sequenced in a study of cytomegalovirus exposure and HLA in healthy donors. A multiplex PCR was run with 60 Vbeta primers and 13 Jbeta primers. Measured with immunoSEQ multiplex PCR; TCRdb has only the in-frame clones, and not every one. The sample lists approximately 210,000 clones, approximately 86% occurring once. The sequenced material came from PBMCs. The origin of the receptors is a woman aged 18 to 35 in good health and CMV-seronegative.

CDR3 sequence (DNA): TGTGCCAGTTTCAGATGGGGCAGGAGGGGAAAGAGGTATGGCTACACCTTC. Translation: CASFRWGRRGKRYGYTF. The rearrangement uses TRBV28 and TRBJ1-2, with D possibly matching TRBD1 (5 bases). This CDR3 is 17 amino acids long. Germline V CDR1 and CDR2: MDHEN, SYDVKM. The V gene lost 9 bases and the J gene lost 5 bases, with 28 bases spanning the gap.

The chain couples TRBV5-1 to TRBJ2-3, with a possible D match to TRBD2 (7 bases). This CDR3 is built from 14 residues. The germline V gene encodes CDR1 SGHRS and CDR2 YFSETQ. The V and J ends lost 2 bases and 3 bases respectively, with 10 bases between them. The CDR3 coding sequence is TGCGCCAGCAGCTTCGGGGGGCTTACAGATACGCAGTATTTT. Translation: CASSFGGLTDTQYF.

The V gene is TRBV11-3, the J gene TRBJ2-7; D is unclear. The V end was cut by 5 bases, the J end by 0 bases, with 14 bases between. The CDR3 is 15 amino acids. Germline lookup yields CDR1 SGHNT and CDR2 YENEEA. DNA of the CDR3: TGTGCCAGCAGCGATCCTTGGCGGAACTCCTACGAGCAGTACTTC. Protein product: CASSDPWRNSYEQYF.

The chain is built from TRBV7-9 and TRBJ2-5; D is possibly TRBD2 (5 bases). Germline CDR1 is SEHNR and CDR2 is FQNEAQ (reference sequence). CDR3 length: 11 residues. V was clipped by 10 bases and J by 2 bases, with 8 bases between them. Here the CDR3 DNA reads TGTGCCACCCGGGGTCAAGAGACCCAGTACTTC. This translates into CATRGQETQYF.

This clone occurred once. The chain employs TRBV9 and TRBJ1-5; D might be TRBD1 (5 bases). Trimming left V 0 bases short and J 8 bases short, with 9 bases between. Per germline, CDR1 SGDLS and CDR2 YYNGEE. The CDR3 consists of 13 residues. CDR3 coding DNA: TGTGCCAGCAGCGTAGGGGGCGGGGAGCCCCAGCATTTT. Translating gives CASSVGGGEPQHF.

This clone was recorded once. The chain carries TRBV5-1 and TRBJ2-5; TRBD2 aligns across 8 bases. This CDR3 region has 15 residues. The germline gives CDR1 SGHRS, CDR2 YFSETQ. Trimming at V came to 4 bases and at J to 5 bases, leaving 10 bases not matched to a gene. The CDR3 DNA is TGCGCCAGCAGCCCTCCGGGGTTAGCGGGGGAGACCCAGTACTTC. Translation gives CASSPPGLAGETQYF.

Comments on this clone: Mismatch with germline at one junction end may stem from a read error. The rearrangement joins TRBV27 to TRBJ2-3; 9 bases are shared with TRBD2. From germline, CDR1 is MNHEY and CDR2 SMNVEV (reference sequence). This CDR3 region has 16 residues. The CDR3: CASSLSPGTSKDTQYF. For the CDR3, the DNA is TGTGCCAGCAGTTTATCACCCGGGACTAGCAAAGATACGCAGTATTTT.

This clone was counted only a few times. The chain links TRBV30 to TRBJ2-2; no clear D gene. Germline CDR1 and CDR2: GTSNPN and SVGIG (reference sequence). The CDR3 covers 11 residues. V lost 0 bases and J 8 bases, leaving 4 bases between the germline ends. DNA for the CDR3: TGTGCCTGGAGTGTCCCAGGGGAGCTGTTTTTT. Amino acid sequence: CAWSVPGELFF. The variable domain in full, completed from reference TRBV30 and TRBJ2-2, reads SQTIHQWPATLVQPVGSPLSLECTVEGTSNPNLYWYRQAAGRGLQLLFYSVGIGQISSEVPQNLSASRPQDRQFILSSKKLLLSDSGFYLCAWSVPGELFFGEGSRLTVL.

This chain joins TRBV11-1 and TRBJ2-7; TRBD1 matches 9 bases. Trimming removed 8 bases from V and 5 bases from J; junction bases left unmatched: 10. Germline CDR1 reads SGHAT; CDR2 reads FQDESV (reference sequence). This CDR3 contains 14 residues. This chain's CDR3 is CASREGTGLNEQYF. CDR3 coding DNA: TGTGCCAGCCGAGAGGGGACAGGGTTGAACGAGCAGTACTTC. Full variable domain (outside the CDR3, taken from reference TRBV11-1 and TRBJ2-7): EAEVAQSPRYKITEKSQAVAFWCDPISGHATLYWYRQILGQGPELLVQFQDESVVDDSQLPKDRFSAERLKGVDSTLKIQPAELGDSAMYLCASREGTGLNEQYFGPGTRLTVT.

The chain links TRBV2 to TRBJ1-6, with TRBD1 identical over 7 bases. The junction had 12 bases not matched to a gene; V was cut back by 8 bases and J by 5 bases. The CDR3 is 16 residues long. Germline V gene sequence: CDR1 SNHLY, CDR2 FYNNEI. CDR3 nucleotides: TGTGCCAGCGGCCTGGAGGGGGCACTAAATAATTCACCCCTCCACTTT. It specifies CASGLEGALNNSPLHF.

The V and J genes are TRBV6-1 and TRBJ2-5, with 9 positions matching TRBD1. The CDR3 contains 14 residues. Losses at the gene ends were 5 bases for V and 5 bases for J; bases not matched to a gene: 6. Germline lookup yields CDR1 MNHNS and CDR2 SASEGT. The CDR3 DNA is TGTGCCAGCAGTCGGGACAGGGTCCGGGAGACCCAGTACTTC. It yields the protein CASSRDRVRETQYF.

V gene TRBV6-5 combines with J gene TRBJ1-1, with D possibly being TRBD1 (5 bases). Germline CDR1 MNHEY, CDR2 SVGAGI. Trimming took 2 bases from V and 3 from J, leaving 10 bases between them. CDR3 length equals 14 residues. DNA of the CDR3: TGTGCCAGCAGTTACCGGGGGGATTACACTGAAGCTTTCTTT. This sequence encodes CASSYRGDYTEAFF.

The chain links TRBV6-5 to TRBJ2-7, with TRBD1 identical over 7 bases. The CDR3 totals 15 residues. Germline trimming cut 0 bases from V and 3 bases from J; bases unmatched to any gene: 5. Germline V gene sequence: CDR1 MNHEY, CDR2 SVGAGI. CDR3 nucleotide sequence: TGTGCCAGCAGTTACTCACAGGGGTTCTTCTACGAGCAGTACTTC. This encodes CASSYSQGFFYEQYF.

J is TRBJ1-6 and V is TRBV7-9; D might be TRBD1 (5 bases). The germline gives CDR1 SEHNR, CDR2 FQNEAQ (reference sequence). V lost 7 bases to trimming and J lost 6 bases, with 16 bases between them. The CDR3 contains 15 residues. DNA for the CDR3: TGTGCCAGCACCGTATGGGGGGAACCTAATTCACCCCTCCACTTT. Encoded protein: CASTVWGEPNSPLHF.

This chain joins TRBV6-5 and TRBJ2-2; TRBD2 matches 7 bases. The germline V gene has CDR1 MNHEY and CDR2 SVGAGI. Losses at the gene ends were 2 bases for V and 5 bases for J; bases not matched to a gene: 5. The CDR3 length is 15 residues. This chain's CDR3 is CASSYAPGGTGELFF. Here the CDR3 DNA reads TGTGCCAGCAGTTACGCCCCGGGAGGTACCGGGGAGCTGTTTTTT.

The chain couples TRBV6-5 to TRBJ2-7, with D possibly matching TRBD2 (6 bases). Per germline, CDR1 MNHEY and CDR2 SVGAGI. The CDR3 spans 12 residues. The V gene lost 5 bases and the J gene lost 7 bases, with 12 bases spanning the gap. The CDR3 is CASSRGAGEQYF. CDR3 coding DNA: TGTGCCAGCAGTCGGGGTGCGGGGGAGCAGTACTTC.

For this clone: Mismatch with germline at one junction end may stem from a read error. The CDR3 protein is CASSLAVGINEQFF. CDR3 nucleotides: TGTGCTAGCAGCTTAGCGGTCGGGATCAATGAGCAGTTCTTC. The V gene is TRBV7-7, the J gene TRBJ2-1; TRBD2 might be the D (6 bases). Germline V CDR1 and CDR2: SSHAT, FNYEAQ (reference sequence). The CDR3 runs 14 residues.

CDR3 sequence (DNA): TGTGCCTGGAGTGTACGAGTTAGGGGGCGCGTTTCTGGGGCCAACGTCCTGACTTTC. Amino acids: CAWSVRVRGRVSGANVLTF. The genes are TRBV30 and TRBJ2-6, with 7 bases matching TRBD1. CDR3 length: 19 amino acids. Germline-derived CDR1 and CDR2 are GTSNPN and SVGIG (reference sequence). Unmatched junction bases numbered 12, after V lost 0 bases and J lost 1 base.